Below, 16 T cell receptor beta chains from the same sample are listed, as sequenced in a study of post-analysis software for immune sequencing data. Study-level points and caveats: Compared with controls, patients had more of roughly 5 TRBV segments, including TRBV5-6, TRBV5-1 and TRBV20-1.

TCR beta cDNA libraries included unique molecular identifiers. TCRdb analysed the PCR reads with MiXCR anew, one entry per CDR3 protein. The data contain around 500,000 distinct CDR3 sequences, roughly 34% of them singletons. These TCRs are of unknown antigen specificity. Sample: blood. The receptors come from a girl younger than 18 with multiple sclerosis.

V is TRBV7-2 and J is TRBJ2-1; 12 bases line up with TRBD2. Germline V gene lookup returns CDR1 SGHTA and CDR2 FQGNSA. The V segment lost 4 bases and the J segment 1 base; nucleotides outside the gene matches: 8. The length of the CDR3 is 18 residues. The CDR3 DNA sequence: TGTGCCAGCAGCTCTCCTAGCGGGGGGGCCATGTCCTACAATGAGCAGTTCTTC. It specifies CASSSPSGGAMSYNEQFF.

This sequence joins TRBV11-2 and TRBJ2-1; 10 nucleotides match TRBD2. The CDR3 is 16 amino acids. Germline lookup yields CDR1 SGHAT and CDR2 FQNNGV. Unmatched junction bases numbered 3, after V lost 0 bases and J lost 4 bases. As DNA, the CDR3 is TGTGCCAGCAGCTTAGATCAGCGGGGGGGGTACAATGAGCAGTTCTTC. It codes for CASSLDQRGGYNEQFF.

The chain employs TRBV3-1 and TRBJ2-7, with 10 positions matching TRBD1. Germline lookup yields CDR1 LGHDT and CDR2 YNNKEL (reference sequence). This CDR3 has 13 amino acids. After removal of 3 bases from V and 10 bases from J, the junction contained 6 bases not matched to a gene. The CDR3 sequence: CASSHPGTGEQYF. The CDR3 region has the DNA TGTGCCAGCAGCCATCCCGGGACAGGGGAACAGTACTTC.

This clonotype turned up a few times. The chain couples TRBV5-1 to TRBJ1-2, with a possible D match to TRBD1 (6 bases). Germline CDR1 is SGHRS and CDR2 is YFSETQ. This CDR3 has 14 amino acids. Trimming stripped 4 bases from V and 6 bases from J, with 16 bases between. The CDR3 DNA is TGCGCCAGCAGCAAGACAGGTAGCCAACATGGCTACACCTTC. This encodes CASSKTGSQHGYTF.

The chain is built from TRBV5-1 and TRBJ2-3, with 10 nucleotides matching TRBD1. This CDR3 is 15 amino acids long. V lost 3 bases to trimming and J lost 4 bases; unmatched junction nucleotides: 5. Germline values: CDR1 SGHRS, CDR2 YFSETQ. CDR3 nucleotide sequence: TGCGCCAGCAGCTCCGGACAGGGGGGCGCAGATACGCAGTATTTT. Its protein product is CASSSGQGGADTQYF.

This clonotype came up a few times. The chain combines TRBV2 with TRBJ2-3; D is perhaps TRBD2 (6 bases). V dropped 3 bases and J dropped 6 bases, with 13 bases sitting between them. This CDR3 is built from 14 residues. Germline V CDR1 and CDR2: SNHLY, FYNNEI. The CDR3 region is CASSEVPSADTQYF. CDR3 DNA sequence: TGTGCCAGCAGTGAGGTTCCTAGCGCCGATACGCAGTATTTT.

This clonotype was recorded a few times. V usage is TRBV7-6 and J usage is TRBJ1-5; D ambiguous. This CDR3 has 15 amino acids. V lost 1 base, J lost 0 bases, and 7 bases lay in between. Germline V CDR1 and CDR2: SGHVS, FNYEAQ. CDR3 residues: CASSLGSHSNQPQHF. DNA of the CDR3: TGTGCCAGCAGCTTAGGGAGCCATAGCAATCAGCCCCAGCATTTT. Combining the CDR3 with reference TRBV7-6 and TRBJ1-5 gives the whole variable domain GAGVSQSPRYKVTKRGQDVALRCDPISGHVSLYWYRQALGQGPEFLTYFNYEAQQDKSGLPNDRFSAERPEGSISTLTIQRTEQRDSAMYRCASSLGSHSNQPQHFGDGTRLSIL.

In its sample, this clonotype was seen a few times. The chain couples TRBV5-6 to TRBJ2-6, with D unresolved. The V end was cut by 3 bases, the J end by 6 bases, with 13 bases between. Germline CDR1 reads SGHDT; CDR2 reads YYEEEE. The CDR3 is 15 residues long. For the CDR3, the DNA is TGTGCCAGCAGCTCCTCGGTATTTTCGGCCAACGTCCTGACTTTC. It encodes CASSSSVFSANVLTF.

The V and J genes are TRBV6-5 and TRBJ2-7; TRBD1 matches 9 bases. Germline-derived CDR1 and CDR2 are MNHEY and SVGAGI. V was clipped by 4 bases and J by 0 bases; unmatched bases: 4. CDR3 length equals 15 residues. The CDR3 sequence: CASSSGQGLSYEQYF. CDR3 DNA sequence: TGTGCCAGCAGTTCGGGACAGGGCCTCTCCTACGAGCAGTACTTC.

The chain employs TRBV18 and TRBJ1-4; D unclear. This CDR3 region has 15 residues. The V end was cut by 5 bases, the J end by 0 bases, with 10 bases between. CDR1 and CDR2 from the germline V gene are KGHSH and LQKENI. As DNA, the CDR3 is TGTGCCAGCTCATCTCCCGTTGCAACTAATGAAAAACTGTTTTTT. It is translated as CASSSPVATNEKLFF.

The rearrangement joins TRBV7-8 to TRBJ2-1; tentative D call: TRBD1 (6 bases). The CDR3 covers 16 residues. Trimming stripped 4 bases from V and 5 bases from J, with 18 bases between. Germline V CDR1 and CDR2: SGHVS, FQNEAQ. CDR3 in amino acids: CASSYKLLTGHNEQFF. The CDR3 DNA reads TGTGCCAGCAGCTATAAATTACTGACAGGCCACAATGAGCAGTTCTTC.

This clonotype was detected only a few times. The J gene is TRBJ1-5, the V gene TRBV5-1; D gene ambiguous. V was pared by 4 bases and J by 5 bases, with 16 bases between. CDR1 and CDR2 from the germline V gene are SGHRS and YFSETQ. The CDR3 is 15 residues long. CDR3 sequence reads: CASSPGNSPHQPQHF. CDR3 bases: TGCGCCAGCAGCCCCGGGAACAGTCCCCATCAGCCCCAGCATTTT.

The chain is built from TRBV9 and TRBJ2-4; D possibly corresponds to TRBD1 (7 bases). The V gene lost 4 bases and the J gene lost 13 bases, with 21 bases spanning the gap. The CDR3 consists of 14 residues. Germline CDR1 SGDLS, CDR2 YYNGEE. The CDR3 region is CASSSDREVGTQYF. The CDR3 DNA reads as TGTGCCAGCAGCTCCGACAGGGAGGTTGGAACCCAGTACTTC.

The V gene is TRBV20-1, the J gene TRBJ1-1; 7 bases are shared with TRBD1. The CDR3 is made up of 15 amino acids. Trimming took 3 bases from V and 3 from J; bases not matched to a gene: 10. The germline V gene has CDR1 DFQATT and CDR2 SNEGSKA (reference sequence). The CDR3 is CSASGGGMEDTEAFF. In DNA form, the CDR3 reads TGCAGTGCTAGTGGAGGGGGCATGGAGGACACTGAAGCTTTCTTT.

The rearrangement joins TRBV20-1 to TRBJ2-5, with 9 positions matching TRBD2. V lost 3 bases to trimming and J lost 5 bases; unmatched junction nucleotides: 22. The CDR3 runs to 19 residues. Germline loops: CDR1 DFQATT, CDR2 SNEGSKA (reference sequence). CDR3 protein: CSASFGRGGFGLVKETQYF. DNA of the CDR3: TGCAGTGCTAGTTTTGGGCGGGGGGGCTTCGGGCTTGTTAAGGAGACCCAGTACTTC.

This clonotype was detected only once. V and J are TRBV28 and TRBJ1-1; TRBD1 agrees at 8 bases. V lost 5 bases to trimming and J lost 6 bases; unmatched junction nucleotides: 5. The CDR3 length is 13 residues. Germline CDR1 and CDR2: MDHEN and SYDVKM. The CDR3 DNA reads TGTGCCAGCAGTCCGCCGGACAGGGCTGAAGCTTTCTTT. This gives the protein CASSPPDRAEAFF.